The following is a TCR beta chain sequence with its context. This sample was taken from a study of memory CD8 T cells in hepatitis C reinfection. As for the study in general: Between 3 and 8 weeks after reinfection detection, peak samples were drawn.

The CDR3 spans 17 residues. Germline V gene lookup returns CDR1 SGHRS and CDR2 YFSETQ. With 4 bases clipped from V and 5 bases from J, the junction kept 6 bases outside the gene matches. Data came from immunoSEQ multiplex PCR; TCRdb stores just in-frame clones and leaves some out. The table records 40,000 to 45,000 clones, over 75% of them present only once. The time point was: peak reinfection, 3 to 8 weeks after reinfection detection. No in vitro expansion preceded TCR sequencing of the sorted cells. Donors came from people who inject drugs enrolled in HEPCO, Canada. The receptor was derived from a young man with hepatitis C virus infection. This rearrangement joins TRBV5-1 to TRBJ2-1; 16 nucleotides line up with TRBD2. The sequencing input was naive CD8+ T cells sorted from blood. The CDR3 DNA sequence: TGCGCCAGCAGCCCCGGGACTAGCGGGAGGGGAAACAATGAGCAGTTCTTC. This translates into CASSPGTSGRGNNEQFF.